The 14 T cell receptor beta chains listed next were all sequenced from one sample in a study of blood T cell repertoires in COVID-19. The repertoire was sequenced with immunoSEQ multiplex PCR; TCRdb's copy has only in-frame clones and lacks some. Found here are about 210,000 clones, approximately 86% of them singletons; the top ten hold about a tenth. The sample taken for sequencing was PBMCs or T cells enriched from blood (not recorded which). Receptors were obtained from a man aged 18 to 30 with acute COVID-19.

DNA of the CDR3: TGTGCCAGCAGCTTAGCAGGGGGTATGGATGAGCAGTTCTTC. Translation gives CASSLAGGMDEQFF. The chain uses TRBV5-6 and TRBJ2-1, with 7 bases lining up with TRBD1. The germline V gene encodes CDR1 SGHDT and CDR2 YYEEEE. The length of the CDR3 is 14 residues. The J segment lost 8 bases and the V segment lost 2 bases, leaving 7 bases of the junction unmatched.

The V gene is TRBV5-4, the J gene TRBJ2-7; 8 bases match TRBD1. The CDR3 spans 13 residues. Germline loops: CDR1 SGHNT, CDR2 YYREEE (reference sequence). J gave up 6 bases and V 3 bases, and 5 bases lay outside the gene matches. The CDR3 bases are TGTGCCAGCAGCTGGACAGGGTTGGGCGAGCAGTACTTC. Translated, it gives CASSWTGLGEQYF.

The V gene is TRBV12-3 or TRBV12-4, the J gene TRBJ2-3, with no clear D. The CDR3 runs 13 residues. V lost 3 bases, J lost 0 bases, and 4 bases lay in between. DNA for the CDR3: TGTGCCAGCAGTTTTCCTAGCACAGATACGCAGTATTTT. As protein: CASSFPSTDTQYF.

V is TRBV27 and J is TRBJ2-3; TRBD2 might be the D (6 bases). CDR1 is MNHEY and CDR2 is SMNVEV in the germline V gene (reference sequence). The CDR3 has 15 residues. Trimming took 6 bases from V and 1 from J, leaving 14 bases between them. As DNA, the CDR3 is TGTGCCAGCAGGCCCAGCGGGTTTCGCACAGATACGCAGTATTTT. Encoded protein: CASRPSGFRTDTQYF.

This chain's CDR3 is CATSRGPDREVDTGELFF. CDR3 nucleotides: TGTGCCACCAGCAGAGGCCCCGACAGGGAGGTAGACACCGGGGAGCTGTTTTTT. J is TRBJ2-2 and V is TRBV15; D may be TRBD1 (7 bases). The CDR3 is made up of 18 amino acids. Germline CDR1 is LNHNV and CDR2 is YYDKDF (reference sequence). The V and J ends lost 1 base and 3 bases respectively, with 18 bases between them.

The V call is TRBV5-4, the J call TRBJ1-2, with TRBD1 matching over 8 bases. CDR1 and CDR2 (germline): SGHNT, YYREEE (reference sequence). CDR3 length: 14 residues. V lost 4 bases, J lost 4 bases, and 6 bases stayed unmatched. The CDR3 loop is CASSETGGLYGYTF. CDR3 nucleotide sequence: TGTGCCAGCAGCGAAACAGGGGGTCTCTATGGCTACACCTTC. Variable domain in full (rest from reference TRBV5-4 and TRBJ1-2): ETGVTQSPTHLIKTRGQQVTLRCSSQSGHNTVSWYQQALGQGPQFIFQYYREEENGRGNFPPRFSGLQFPNYSSELNVNALELDDSALYLCASSETGGLYGYTFGSGTRLTVV.

This clone came up a few times. This sequence joins TRBV19 and TRBJ2-7, with 12 bases matching TRBD2. Trimming removed 7 bases from V and 0 bases from J; junction bases left unmatched: 1. CDR1 and CDR2 from the germline V gene are LNHDA and SQIVND (reference sequence). There are 14 residues in the CDR3. This CDR3 reads CASKTSGGSYEQYF. The CDR3 DNA is TGTGCCAGTAAGACTAGCGGGGGCTCCTACGAGCAGTACTTC.

The V gene is TRBV19, the J gene TRBJ1-2, with TRBD1 matching 7 bases. The CDR3 runs 14 residues. With V trimmed by 11 bases and J by 0 bases, 9 bases remained unmatched. CDR1 is LNHDA and CDR2 is SQIVND in the germline V gene (reference sequence). CDR3 nucleotide sequence: TGTGCCGGATCTCCAGGGGGTACTAACTATGGCTACACCTTC. This encodes CAGSPGGTNYGYTF.

The chain employs TRBV5-1 and TRBJ1-2, with D maybe TRBD1 (5 bases). Germline-derived CDR1 and CDR2 are SGHRS and YFSETQ. The CDR3 covers 15 residues. The V and J ends lost 1 base and 5 bases respectively, with 15 bases between them. CDR3 protein: CASSLLRGKRYGYTF. For the CDR3, the DNA is TGCGCCAGCAGCTTGTTACGGGGGAAGAGATATGGCTACACCTTC.

The gene calls are TRBV9 and TRBJ1-6; TRBD1 agrees at 7 bases. CDR3 length: 15 residues. Germline-derived CDR1 and CDR2 are SGDLS and YYNGEE. The junction had 9 bases not matched to a gene; V was cut back by 0 bases and J by 12 bases. CDR3 protein: CASSVGQGDRLPLHF. CDR3 nucleotides: TGTGCCAGCAGCGTAGGGCAGGGGGATCGTTTACCCCTCCACTTT.

V gene TRBV24-1 combines with J gene TRBJ2-1; 7 bases are shared with TRBD1. This CDR3 comprises 14 residues. Unmatched junction bases numbered 8, after V lost 8 bases and J lost 5 bases. CDR1 is KGHDR, CDR2 SFDVKD, per germline. The CDR3 spells CATTRDSLNNEQFF. In nucleotides, the CDR3 is TGTGCCACCACCCGGGACAGTCTAAACAATGAGCAGTTCTTC.

The CDR3 protein is CAWDKGGADTDTQYF. The CDR3 DNA reads as TGTGCCTGGGATAAAGGGGGCGCGGACACAGATACGCAGTATTTT. The chain uses TRBV30 and TRBJ2-3; 7 bases agree with TRBD1. There are 15 residues in the CDR3. CDR1 GTSNPN and CDR2 SVGIG come from the germline V gene (reference sequence). Trimming took 5 bases from V and 2 from J; bases not matched to a gene: 10.

This chain connects TRBV10-3 to TRBJ2-7, with 8 bases identical to TRBD2. This CDR3 is built from 14 residues. V lost 3 bases and J lost 7; bases outside the gene matches: 8. Germline CDR1 reads ENHRY; CDR2 reads SYGVKD. The CDR3 sequence: CAISDLAGMEEQYF. In DNA, the CDR3 is TGTGCCATCAGTGATTTAGCGGGAATGGAAGAGCAGTACTTC.

This chain connects TRBV4-3 to TRBJ2-7, with a possible D match to TRBD1 (6 bases). V gave up 0 bases and J gave up 3 bases, with 9 bases separating them. CDR1 LGHNA and CDR2 YSLEER come from the germline V gene. This CDR3 has 14 amino acids. The CDR3 DNA reads TGCGCCAGCAGCCAAGACCGGGACAACTACGAGCAGTACTTC. Encoded protein: CASSQDRDNYEQYF.